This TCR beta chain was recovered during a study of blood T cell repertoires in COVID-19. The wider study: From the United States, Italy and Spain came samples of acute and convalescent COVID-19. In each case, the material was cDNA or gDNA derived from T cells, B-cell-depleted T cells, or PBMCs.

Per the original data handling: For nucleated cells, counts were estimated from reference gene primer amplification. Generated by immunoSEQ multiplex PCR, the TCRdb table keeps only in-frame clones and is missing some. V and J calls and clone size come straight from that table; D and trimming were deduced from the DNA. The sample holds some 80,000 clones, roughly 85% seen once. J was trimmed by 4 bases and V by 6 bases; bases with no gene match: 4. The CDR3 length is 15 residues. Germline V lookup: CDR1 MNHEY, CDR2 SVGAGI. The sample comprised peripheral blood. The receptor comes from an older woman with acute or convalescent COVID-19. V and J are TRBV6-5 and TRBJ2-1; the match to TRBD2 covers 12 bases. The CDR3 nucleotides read TGTGCCAGCAGCGAGACTAGCGGGAGATACAATGAGCAGTTCTTC. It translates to CASSETSGRYNEQFF.